The 9 T cell receptor beta chains presented below share a single source sample, sequenced in a study of blood T cell repertoires in COVID-19. Assay: immunoSEQ multiplex PCR; the TCRdb copy retains only in-frame clones and omits some. The sample carries about 300,000 clones, around nine tenths recorded once. The sequenced sample consisted of peripheral blood. These receptors all stem from a man in his 70s with acute or convalescent COVID-19.

This chain links TRBV7-2 with TRBJ2-1; 11 bases are shared with TRBD2. The germline V gene has CDR1 SGHTA and CDR2 FQGNSA. The V gene end was trimmed by 5 bases and the J gene end by 4 bases; junction bases not matched to a gene: 4. This CDR3 is 15 amino acids long. Written as DNA, the CDR3 is TGTGCCAGCAGCATAAGACTAGCGGGGTACAATGAGCAGTTCTTC. It specifies CASSIRLAGYNEQFF.

CDR3 protein: CASRSTGDTQYF. The DNA for the CDR3 is TGCGCCAGCAGATCTACAGGGGATACGCAGTATTTT. This chain joins TRBV5-1 and TRBJ2-3; TRBD1 is a possible D gene (6 bases). The CDR3 loop spans 12 amino acids. V was cut by 5 bases and J by 6 bases, with 10 bases left in between. CDR1 and CDR2 (germline): SGHRS, YFSETQ.

The rearrangement uses TRBV2 and TRBJ1-1; no clear D gene. The V gene's germline CDR1 is SNHLY and CDR2 FYNNEI. V was clipped by 3 bases and J by 1 base, with 18 bases between them. The CDR3 has 17 residues. The CDR3 DNA reads TGTGCCAGCAGTGACCGGGGTCGGTTCGCGGGGAACACTGAAGCTTTCTTT. Protein sequence: CASSDRGRFAGNTEAFF.

The table lists this clone with a count of one. The chain combines TRBV23-1 with TRBJ2-5; D is perhaps TRBD1 (5 bases). TRBV23-1 is identified as an open reading frame with a role that is uncertain. The CDR3 length is 16 residues. Trimming removed 0 bases at V and 4 bases at J, with 15 bases between. The CDR3 nucleotides read TGCGCCAGCAGTCAATCCTTAGGGGAATCACCAGAGACCCAGTACTTC. Amino acids: CASSQSLGESPETQYF.

The chain couples TRBV6-5 to TRBJ2-5; 7 positions agree with TRBD1. This CDR3 region has 13 residues. J was trimmed by 1 base and V by 6 bases; bases with no gene match: 2. The germline V gene encodes CDR1 MNHEY and CDR2 SVGAGI. The CDR3 region is CASRRQGQETQYF. As DNA, the CDR3 is TGTGCCAGCAGACGACAGGGCCAAGAGACCCAGTACTTC.

The chain uses TRBV4-1 and TRBJ1-5; D perhaps matches TRBD1 (5 bases). Per the germline V gene, CDR1 is MGHRA and CDR2 is YSYEKL. V lost 5 bases and J 4 bases, leaving 12 bases between the germline ends. The CDR3 totals 14 residues. The CDR3 DNA reads as TGCGCCAGCAGCAGCGGGGGTGGGAATCAGCCCCAGCATTTT. Encoded protein: CASSSGGGNQPQHF.

The genes are TRBV9 and TRBJ2-5, with 9 bases identical to TRBD1. Per germline, CDR1 SGDLS and CDR2 YYNGEE. The CDR3 extends over 18 amino acids. With V trimmed by 3 bases and J by 6 bases, 18 bases remained unmatched. The CDR3 region has the DNA TGTGCCAGCAGCGCAAGATCCGGGACAGGGCTGTGGCAAAAGACCCAGTACTTC. Amino acids: CASSARSGTGLWQKTQYF.

The chain employs TRBV6-5 and TRBJ1-2; a possible D gene is TRBD1 (5 bases). The V gene's germline CDR1 is MNHEY and CDR2 SVGAGI. The CDR3 extends over 14 amino acids. Trimming cost V 2 bases and J 0 bases, with 7 bases left between them. The CDR3 nucleotides read TGTGCCAGCAGTTACGACAGAACTAACTATGGCTACACCTTC. Protein: CASSYDRTNYGYTF.

V and J are TRBV4-2 and TRBJ1-5; no firm D call. This CDR3 is 18 amino acids long. The germline gives CDR1 LGHNA, CDR2 YNFKEQ. V dropped 6 bases and J dropped 7 bases, with 28 bases sitting between them. The DNA for the CDR3 is TGTGCCAGCAGAAGCGCGTTAGTCTTCTATACTGCATGCCAGCCCCAGCATTTT. Translating gives CASRSALVFYTACQPQHF.